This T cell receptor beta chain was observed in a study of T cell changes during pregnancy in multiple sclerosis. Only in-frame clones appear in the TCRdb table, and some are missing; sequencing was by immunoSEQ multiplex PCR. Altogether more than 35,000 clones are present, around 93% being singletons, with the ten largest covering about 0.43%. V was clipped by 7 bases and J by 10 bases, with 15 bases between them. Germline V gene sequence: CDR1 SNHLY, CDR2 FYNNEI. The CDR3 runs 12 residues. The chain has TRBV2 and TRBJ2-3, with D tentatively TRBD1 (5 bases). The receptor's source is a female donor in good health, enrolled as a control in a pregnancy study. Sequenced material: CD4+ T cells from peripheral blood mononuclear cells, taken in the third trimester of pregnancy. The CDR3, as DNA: TGTGCCAGCACTGGGGCCCGACTCCCGCAGTATTTT. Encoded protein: CASTGARLPQYF. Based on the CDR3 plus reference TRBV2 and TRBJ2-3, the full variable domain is EPEVTQTPSHQVTQMGQEVILRCVPISNHLYFYWYRQILGQKVEFLVSFYNNEISEKSEIFDDQFSVERPDGSNFTLKIRSTKLEDSAMYFCASTGARLPQYFGPGTRLTVL.